This record covers a single TCR beta chain. The antigen remains unidentified. These data come from a study of shared clonotypes between healthy human individuals. About the study: Each donor's CD4 naive and CD4 memory cells filled three plates apiece, CD8 naive two, and CD8 memory one.

The CDR3 covers 16 residues. Germline CDR1 reads MNHEY; CDR2 reads SMNVEV (reference sequence). The junction had 10 bases not matched to a gene; V was cut back by 5 bases and J by 6 bases. Assay used: immunoSEQ multiplex PCR; TCRdb lists only in-frame clones, some missing. The sample includes about 1 million clones, about 75% of them seen just once. CD4+ cells were split into CD45RA+ naive and CD45RA-negative memory subsets. The study's findings and limits: Read depth was anticipated to influence clonotype sharing among donors. It was observed that about 5% of naive CD4 clonotypes were shared across several donors.

The rearrangement uses TRBV27 and TRBJ1-6, with 7 bases fitting TRBD1. The sequenced sample was memory CD4+ T cells sorted from blood. Subset meaning: CD45RA-negative fraction. The source is a man between 18 and 29 years old in good health. This CDR3 reads CASSPRSGGGNSPLHF. Here the CDR3 DNA reads TGTGCCAGCAGTCCTCGATCAGGGGGAGGTAATTCACCCCTCCACTTT.